The rows below give T cell receptor beta chains drawn from one sample of a study of blood T cell repertoires in COVID-19. Sequenced by immunoSEQ multiplex PCR; TCRdb stores in-frame clones only, minus some. The sample records about 190,000 clones, almost 85% being singletons. Source material: peripheral blood. Receptors were obtained from a woman in her seventies with active or convalescent COVID-19. The CDR3 runs from the conserved cysteine through the conserved F or W. Fields, in order: J gene, V gene, clone size, D gene, CDR3 protein, CDR3 DNA. A D gene is named only where the DNA matches it firmly. Expanded clones get a size class; other rows say once, few or many, or leave the size out.

TRBJ2-3 | TRBV27 | - | TRBD1 | CASRDRGGTDTQYF | TGTGCCAGCAGGGACAGGGGGGGCACAGATACGCAGTATTTT
TRBJ2-6 | TRBV7-9 | - | - | CASSNPSRAGANVLTF | TGTGCCAGCAGCAACCCGTCCAGGGCTGGGGCCAACGTCCTGACTTTC
TRBJ1-1 | TRBV19 | once | TRBD1 | CASSSQGVAEAFF | TGTGCCAGTAGTAGCCAGGGGGTCGCTGAAGCTTTCTTT
TRBJ2-2 | TRBV7-9 | - | TRBD1 | CASSPGQGPTGELFF | TGTGCCAGCAGCCCGGGACAGGGCCCCACCGGGGAGCTGTTTTTT
TRBJ2-3 | TRBV5-1 | - | - | CASSTGSMADTQYF | TGCGCCAGCAGTACCGGGAGTATGGCAGATACGCAGTATTTT
TRBJ2-1 | TRBV4-1 | - | - | CASVSLASEQFF | TGCGCCAGCGTAAGTCTAGCGAGTGAGCAGTTCTTC
TRBJ2-3 | TRBV4-1 | once | TRBD2 | CASSPSGHSTDTQYF | TGCGCCAGCAGCCCTAGCGGGCATAGCACAGATACGCAGTATTTT
TRBJ2-2 | TRBV7-9 | once | - | CASSRTFRVRNTGELFF | TGTGCCAGCAGCCGGACGTTCAGGGTGAGGAACACCGGGGAGCTGTTTTTT
TRBJ1-6 | TRBV9 | - | - | CASSLGQNNSPLHF | TGTGCCAGCAGCCTCGGACAGAATAATTCACCCCTCCACTTT
TRBJ2-1 | TRBV12-5 | - | TRBD2 | CASGSSGDYNEQFF | TGTGCTAGTGGTTCGAGCGGGGACTACAATGAGCAGTTCTTC
TRBJ2-1 | TRBV18 | - | TRBD1 | CASSPNGQGGNEQFF | TGTGCCAGCTCACCTAACGGACAGGGGGGAAATGAGCAGTTCTTC
TRBJ1-1 | TRBV2 | - | TRBD1 | CASNAPRDREAFF | TGTGCCAGCAATGCGCCCCGGGACAGGGAGGCTTTCTTT
TRBJ2-7 | TRBV27 | once | - | CASSSGVMWSYEQYF | TGTGCCAGCAGTTCAGGGGTTATGTGGTCCTACGAGCAGTACTTC
TRBJ1-2 | TRBV7-9 | - | - | CASSLSVYGYTF | TGTGCCAGCAGCTTATCGGTCTATGGCTACACCTTC
TRBJ2-1 | TRBV7-9 | - | TRBD2 | CASSLDFRREGRTYNEQFF | TGTGCCAGCAGCTTAGATTTTAGGCGGGAGGGAAGGACCTACAATGAGCAGTTCTTC
TRBJ2-5 | TRBV2 | few | TRBD2 | CASSKTSGQETQYF | TGTGCCAGCAGCAAAACTAGCGGGCAAGAGACCCAGTACTTC
TRBJ1-1 | TRBV7-3 | - | - | CASSYSSTTEAFF | TGTGCCAGCAGCTATTCCTCAACGACAGAAGCTTTCTTT
TRBJ2-2 | TRBV29-1 | once | TRBD2 | CSARSGRVTGELFF | TGCAGCGCCCGTAGCGGGAGGGTCACCGGGGAGCTGTTTTTT
TRBJ2-2 | TRBV2 | - | TRBD2 | CASSVLRAGGIGELFF | TGTGCCAGCAGTGTTCTTCGAGCGGGAGGGATCGGGGAGCTGTTTTTT
TRBJ2-7 | TRBV27 | - | TRBD1 | CASSPQTGGYYEQYF | TGTGCCAGCAGTCCGCAGACAGGGGGCTACTACGAGCAGTACTTC
TRBJ1-6 | TRBV2 | few | - | CASSVASPLHF | TGTGCCAGCAGTGTGGCTTCACCCCTCCACTTT
TRBJ1-1 | TRBV18 | - | - | CASSRDGGTEAFF | TGTGCCAGCTCACGGGACGGGGGCACTGAAGCTTTCTTT
TRBJ2-7 | TRBV5-4 | once | TRBD1 | CASSRGWGQGSYEQYF | TGTGCCAGCAGCCGGGGGTGGGGACAGGGATCGTACGAGCAGTACTTC
TRBJ1-1 | TRBV19 | many | - | CASSMGLGGVAFF | TGTGCCAGTAGTATGGGGTTAGGAGGGGTAGCTTTCTTT
TRBJ2-2 | TRBV5-1 | - | - | CASSVSGTGELFF | TGCGCCAGCAGCGTAAGCGGGACCGGGGAGCTGTTTTTT
TRBJ2-5 | TRBV29-1 | - | TRBD1 | CSVVPGTGGGETQYF | TGCAGCGTTGTACCCGGGACAGGGGGCGGTGAGACCCAGTACTTC
TRBJ1-1 | TRBV19 | once | TRBD1 | CASSIKTGPSTEAFF | TGTGCCAGTAGTATTAAGACAGGGCCCAGCACTGAAGCTTTCTTT
TRBJ2-2 | TRBV28 | - | - | CASSSGELFF | TGTGCCAGCAGTTCTGGGGAGCTGTTTTTT
TRBJ2-1 | TRBV5-5 | - | TRBD1 | CASSVTGGYGNEQFF | TGTGCCAGCAGCGTGACAGGGGGCTATGGGAATGAGCAGTTCTTC
TRBJ2-5 | TRBV5-5 | few | TRBD1 | CASSATGVETQYF | TGTGCCAGCAGCGCCACAGGGGTGGAGACCCAGTACTTC
TRBJ1-1 | TRBV28 | - | - | CASSLGHRNTEAFF | TGTGCCAGCAGTTTAGGACACCGAAACACTGAAGCTTTCTTT
TRBJ2-4 | TRBV18 | once | TRBD1 | CASSPIQGAGAKNIQYF | TGTGCCAGCTCGCCAATACAGGGGGCGGGAGCCAAAAACATTCAGTACTTC
TRBJ1-6 | TRBV4-1 | - | - | CASSPLDSYNSPLHF | TGCGCCAGCAGCCCGCTGGACAGCTATAATTCACCCCTCCACTTT
TRBJ1-1 | TRBV3-1/TRBV3-2 | - | TRBD1 | CASSQGTGVSGSEAFF | TGTGCCAGCAGCCAGGGGACAGGGGTATCAGGCTCTGAAGCTTTCTTT
TRBJ2-3 | TRBV10-3 | - | - | CAIRPGTLSTDTQYF | TGTGCCATCAGGCCCGGGACATTGAGCACAGATACGCAGTATTTT
TRBJ1-2 | TRBV28 | - | TRBD1 | CASSFRTGPTYGYTF | TGTGCCAGCAGTTTCAGGACAGGTCCGACCTATGGCTACACCTTC
TRBJ2-1 | TRBV3-1/TRBV3-2 | - | - | CASSLHYNEQFF | TGTGCCAGCAGCCTCCACTACAATGAGCAGTTCTTC
TRBJ2-1 | TRBV5-1 | - | TRBD2 | CASSLGTSGGRGSYNEQFF | TGCGCCAGCAGCTTGGGGACCTCGGGAGGGCGAGGATCCTACAATGAGCAGTTCTTC
TRBJ2-3 | TRBV4-1 | - | - | CASSQRLARSTDTQYF | TGCGCCAGCAGCCAGCGTCTAGCGAGATCCACAGATACGCAGTATTTT
TRBJ2-1 | TRBV30 | - | - | CAWSRGASYNEQFF | TGTGCCTGGAGTAGAGGTGCCTCCTACAATGAGCAGTTCTTC
TRBJ2-4 | TRBV5-1 | - | TRBD2 | CASSLGLAGYNIQYF | TGCGCCAGCAGCTTGGGACTAGCGGGATATAACATTCAGTACTTC
TRBJ2-5 | TRBV7-7 | - | TRBD2 | CAGGGSGSNGETQYF | TGTGCTGGAGGGGGTAGCGGGAGTAATGGAGAGACCCAGTACTTC
TRBJ2-3 | TRBV24-1 | - | TRBD2 | CATSDPGLAGGTDTQYF | TGTGCCACCAGTGACCCTGGACTAGCGGGAGGCACAGATACGCAGTATTTT
TRBJ2-6 | TRBV29-1 | - | - | CSVVGVSGANVLTF | TGCAGCGTTGTAGGGGTCTCTGGGGCCAACGTCCTGACTTTC
TRBJ2-2 | TRBV28 | - | TRBD1 | CASSSQTGAGELFF | TGTGCCAGCAGTTCACAGACAGGGGCCGGGGAGCTGTTTTTT
TRBJ2-1 | TRBV24-1 | - | TRBD1 | CATSESPGQGIYNEQFF | TGTGCCACCAGTGAGTCACCAGGACAGGGAATATACAATGAGCAGTTCTTC